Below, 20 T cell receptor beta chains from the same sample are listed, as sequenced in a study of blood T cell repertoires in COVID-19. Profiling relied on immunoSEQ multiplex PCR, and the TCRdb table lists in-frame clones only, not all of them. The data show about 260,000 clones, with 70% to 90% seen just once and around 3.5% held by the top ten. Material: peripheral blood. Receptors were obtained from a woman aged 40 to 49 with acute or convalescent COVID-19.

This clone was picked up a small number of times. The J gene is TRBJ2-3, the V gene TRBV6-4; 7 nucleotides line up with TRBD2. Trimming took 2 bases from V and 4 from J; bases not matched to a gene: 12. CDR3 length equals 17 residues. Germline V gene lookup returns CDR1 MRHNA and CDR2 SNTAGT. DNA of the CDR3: TGTGCCAGCAGTGACCCCCCCGGCGGCGGGGGTGCAGATACGCAGTATTTT. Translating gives CASSDPPGGGGADTQYF.

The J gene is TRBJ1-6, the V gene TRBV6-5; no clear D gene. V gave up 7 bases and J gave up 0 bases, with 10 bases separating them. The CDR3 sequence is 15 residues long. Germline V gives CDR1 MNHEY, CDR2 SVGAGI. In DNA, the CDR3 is TGTGCCAGCACTACGAGTAGCTCCTATAATTCACCCCTCCACTTT. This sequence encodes CASTTSSSYNSPLHF.

The CDR3 region is CASRRGQGAGGYTF. In DNA form, the CDR3 reads TGTGCCAGCAGGAGGGGACAGGGGGCAGGTGGCTACACCTTC. The chain links TRBV6-5 to TRBJ1-2; 12 positions agree with TRBD1. CDR3 length equals 14 residues. Germline lookup yields CDR1 MNHEY and CDR2 SVGAGI. Trimming cost V 6 bases and J 7 bases; bases outside gene matches: 6.

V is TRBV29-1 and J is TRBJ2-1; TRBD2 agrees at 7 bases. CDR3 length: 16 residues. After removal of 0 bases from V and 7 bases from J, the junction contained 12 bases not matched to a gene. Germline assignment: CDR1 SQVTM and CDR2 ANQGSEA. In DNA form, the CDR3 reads TGCAGCGTTGAAGATCGGTGGGGGGGAATCCCTAATGAGCAGTTCTTC. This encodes CSVEDRWGGIPNEQFF.

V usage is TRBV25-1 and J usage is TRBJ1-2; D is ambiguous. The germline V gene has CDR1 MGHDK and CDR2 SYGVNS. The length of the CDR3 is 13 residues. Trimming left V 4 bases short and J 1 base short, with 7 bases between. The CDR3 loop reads CASSGSDNYGYTF. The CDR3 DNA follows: TGTGCCAGCAGTGGGTCAGATAACTATGGCTACACCTTC.

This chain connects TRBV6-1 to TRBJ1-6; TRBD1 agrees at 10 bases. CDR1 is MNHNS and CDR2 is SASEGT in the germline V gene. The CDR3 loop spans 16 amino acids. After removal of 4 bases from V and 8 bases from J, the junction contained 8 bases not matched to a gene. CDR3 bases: TGTGCCAGCAGTGGAATACCGGGACAGGGGTATTCACCCCTCCACTTT. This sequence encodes CASSGIPGQGYSPLHF.

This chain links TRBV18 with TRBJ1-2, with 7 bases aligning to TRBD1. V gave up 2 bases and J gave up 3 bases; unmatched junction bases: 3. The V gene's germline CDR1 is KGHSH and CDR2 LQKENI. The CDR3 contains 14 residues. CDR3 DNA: TGTGCCAGCTCACCAAGACAGGGAGACTATGGCTACACCTTC. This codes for CASSPRQGDYGYTF. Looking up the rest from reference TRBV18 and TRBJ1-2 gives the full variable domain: NAGVMQNPRHLVRRRGQEARLRCSPMKGHSHVYWYRQLPEEGLKFMVYLQKENIIDESGMPKERFSAEFPKEGPSILRIQQVVRGDSAAYFCASSPRQGDYGYTFGSGTRLTVV.

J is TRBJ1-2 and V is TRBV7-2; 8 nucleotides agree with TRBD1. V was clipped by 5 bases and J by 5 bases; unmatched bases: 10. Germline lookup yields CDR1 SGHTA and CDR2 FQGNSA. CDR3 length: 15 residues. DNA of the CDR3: TGTGCCAGCAGCATGACAGGGGCGGTAGGGTATGGCTACACCTTC. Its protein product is CASSMTGAVGYGYTF.

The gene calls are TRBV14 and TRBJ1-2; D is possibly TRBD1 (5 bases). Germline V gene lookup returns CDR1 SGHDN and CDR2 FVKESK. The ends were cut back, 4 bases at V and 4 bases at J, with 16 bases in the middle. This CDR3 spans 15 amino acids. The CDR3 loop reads CASSPGSAGSYGYTF. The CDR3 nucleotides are TGTGCCAGCAGCCCCGGGAGTGCAGGGTCCTATGGCTACACCTTC.

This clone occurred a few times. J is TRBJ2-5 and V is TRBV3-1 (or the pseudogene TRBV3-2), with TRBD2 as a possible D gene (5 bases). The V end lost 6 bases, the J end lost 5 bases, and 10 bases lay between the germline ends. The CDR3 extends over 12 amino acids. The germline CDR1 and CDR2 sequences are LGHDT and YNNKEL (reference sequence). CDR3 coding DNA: TGTGCCAGCAGACCCGGCGGGGAGACCCAGTACTTC. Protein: CASRPGGETQYF.

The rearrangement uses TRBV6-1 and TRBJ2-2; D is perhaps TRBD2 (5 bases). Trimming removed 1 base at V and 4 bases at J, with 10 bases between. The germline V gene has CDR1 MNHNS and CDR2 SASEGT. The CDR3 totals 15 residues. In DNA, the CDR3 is TGTGCCAGCAGTGAAGGACGGACTCCCACCGGGGAGCTGTTTTTT. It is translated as CASSEGRTPTGELFF.

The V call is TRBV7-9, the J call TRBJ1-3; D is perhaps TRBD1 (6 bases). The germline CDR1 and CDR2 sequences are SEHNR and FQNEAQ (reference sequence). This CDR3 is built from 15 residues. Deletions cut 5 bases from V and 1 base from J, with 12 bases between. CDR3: CASSINRASGNTIYF. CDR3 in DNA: TGTGCCAGCAGCATAAACAGGGCTTCTGGAAACACCATATATTTT. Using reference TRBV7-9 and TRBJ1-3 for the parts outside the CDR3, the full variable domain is DTGVSQNPRHKITKRGQNVTFRCDPISEHNRLYWYRQTLGQGPEFLTYFQNEAQLEKSRLLSDRFSAERPKGSFSTLEIQRTEQGDSAMYLCASSINRASGNTIYFGEGSWLTVV.

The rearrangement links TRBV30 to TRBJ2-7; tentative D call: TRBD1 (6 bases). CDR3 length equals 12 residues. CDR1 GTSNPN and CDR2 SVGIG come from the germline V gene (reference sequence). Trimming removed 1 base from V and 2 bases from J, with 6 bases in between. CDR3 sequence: CAWSAGAYEQYV. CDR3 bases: TGTGCCTGGAGTGCAGGGGCCTACGAGCAGTACGTC.

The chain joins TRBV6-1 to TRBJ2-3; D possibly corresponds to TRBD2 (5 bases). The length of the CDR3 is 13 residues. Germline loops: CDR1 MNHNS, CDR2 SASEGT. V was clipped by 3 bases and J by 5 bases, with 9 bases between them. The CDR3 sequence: CASSEGRIDTQYF. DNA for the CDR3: TGTGCCAGCAGTGAGGGGAGAATAGATACGCAGTATTTT.

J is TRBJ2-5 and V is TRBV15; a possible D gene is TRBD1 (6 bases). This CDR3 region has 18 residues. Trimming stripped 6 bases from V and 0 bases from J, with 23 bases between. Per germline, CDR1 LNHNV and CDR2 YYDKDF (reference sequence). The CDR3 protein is CATSFRDIQSVYQETQYF. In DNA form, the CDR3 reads TGTGCCACCAGTTTCCGGGACATTCAAAGTGTATACCAAGAGACCCAGTACTTC.

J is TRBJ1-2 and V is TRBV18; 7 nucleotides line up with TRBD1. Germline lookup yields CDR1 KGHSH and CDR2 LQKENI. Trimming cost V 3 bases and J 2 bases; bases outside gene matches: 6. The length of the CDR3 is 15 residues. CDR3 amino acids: CASSPSDRVNYGYTF. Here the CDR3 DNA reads TGTGCCAGCTCACCTTCCGACAGGGTGAACTATGGCTACACCTTC.

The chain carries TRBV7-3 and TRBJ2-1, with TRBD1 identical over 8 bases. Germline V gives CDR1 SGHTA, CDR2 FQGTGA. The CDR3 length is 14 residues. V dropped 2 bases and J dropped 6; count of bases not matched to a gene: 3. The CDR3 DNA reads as TGTGCCAGCAGCTTACAGGGGGCAGGCAATGAGCAGTTCTTC. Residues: CASSLQGAGNEQFF.

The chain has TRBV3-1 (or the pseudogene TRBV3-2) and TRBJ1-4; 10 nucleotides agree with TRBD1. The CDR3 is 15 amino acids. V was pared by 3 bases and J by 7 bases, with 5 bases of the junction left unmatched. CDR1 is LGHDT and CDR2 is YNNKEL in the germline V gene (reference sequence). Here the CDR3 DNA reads TGTGCCAGCAGCCAGACAGGGGGCATGCGTGAAAAACTGTTTTTT. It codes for CASSQTGGMREKLFF.

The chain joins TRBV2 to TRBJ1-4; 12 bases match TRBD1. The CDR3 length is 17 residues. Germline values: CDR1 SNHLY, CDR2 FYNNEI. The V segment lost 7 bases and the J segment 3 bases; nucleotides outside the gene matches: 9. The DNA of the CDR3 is TGTGCCAGCAATAAAGGGACAGGGGGCATCCCTAATGAAAAACTGTTTTTT. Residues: CASNKGTGGIPNEKLFF.

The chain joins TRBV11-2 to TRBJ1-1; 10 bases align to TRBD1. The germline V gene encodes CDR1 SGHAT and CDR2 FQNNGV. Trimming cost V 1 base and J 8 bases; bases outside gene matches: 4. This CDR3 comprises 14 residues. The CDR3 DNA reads TGTGCCAGCAGCTTAGGGACAGGGGGTCCGGAAGCTTTCTTT. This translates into CASSLGTGGPEAFF.